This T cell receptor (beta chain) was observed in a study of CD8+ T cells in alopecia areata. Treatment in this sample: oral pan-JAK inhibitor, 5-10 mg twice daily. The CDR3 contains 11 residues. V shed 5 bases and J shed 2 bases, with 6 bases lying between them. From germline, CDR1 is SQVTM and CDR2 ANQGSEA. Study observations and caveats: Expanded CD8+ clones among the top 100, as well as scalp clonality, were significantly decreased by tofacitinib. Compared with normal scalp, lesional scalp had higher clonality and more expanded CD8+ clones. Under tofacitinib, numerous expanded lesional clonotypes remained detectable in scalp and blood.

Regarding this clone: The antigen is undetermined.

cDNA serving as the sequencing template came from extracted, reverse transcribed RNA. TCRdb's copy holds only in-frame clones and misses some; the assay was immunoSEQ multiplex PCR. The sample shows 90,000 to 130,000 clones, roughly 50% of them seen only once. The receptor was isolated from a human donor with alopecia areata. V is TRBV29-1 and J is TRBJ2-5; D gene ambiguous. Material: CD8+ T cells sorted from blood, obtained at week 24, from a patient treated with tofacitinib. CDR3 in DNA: TGCAGCGTTCTTGGGCAAGAGACCCAGTACTTC. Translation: CSVLGQETQYF.